Following are 11 T cell receptor beta chains from one sample sequenced in a study of identical twins. MiXCR, applied by TCRdb to the 5' RACE reads, yields one record per CDR3 protein. This sample has about 690,000 distinct CDR3 sequences; less than 25% occur once, and the top ten carry 4% to 5.5%. These data were also filed under a second study, of T cells expressing NK-cell markers.

The sequenced sample was PBMCs. The source of these receptors is a woman aged 18-29 years in good health.

The genes are TRBV7-6 and TRBJ2-2; maybe TRBD2 (5 bases). The germline CDR1 and CDR2 sequences are SGHVS and FNYEAQ. This CDR3 has 14 residues. V dropped 2 bases and J dropped 7 bases, with 11 bases sitting between them. The CDR3 sequence is CASSLTSNGGELFF. The CDR3 bases are TGTGCCAGCAGCTTAACTAGTAACGGCGGGGAGCTGTTTTTT.

V usage is TRBV2 and J usage is TRBJ2-5; 9 bases agree with TRBD2. Trimming took 3 bases from V and 3 from J; bases not matched to a gene: 5. The length of the CDR3 is 15 residues. Germline V lookup: CDR1 SNHLY, CDR2 FYNNEI. The CDR3 DNA follows: TGTGCCAGCAGTGAGGCTAGCGGGATGGAAGAGACCCAGTACTTC. This codes for CASSEASGMEETQYF.

A few counts support this clonotype. The chain has TRBV5-4 and TRBJ1-1; perhaps TRBD1 as D (5 bases). Trimming left V 4 bases short and J 3 bases short, with 13 bases between. CDR1 SGHNT and CDR2 YYREEE come from the germline V gene (reference sequence). There are 14 residues in the CDR3. The CDR3 coding sequence is TGTGCCAGCAGCCCGACCGCCAGGGACACTGAAGCTTTCTTT. Translated, it gives CASSPTARDTEAFF. Together with reference TRBV5-4 and TRBJ1-1, the CDR3 gives the full variable domain: ETGVTQSPTHLIKTRGQQVTLRCSSQSGHNTVSWYQQALGQGPQFIFQYYREEENGRGNFPPRFSGLQFPNYSSELNVNALELDDSALYLCASSPTARDTEAFFGQGTRLTVV.

This clonotype was detected only a few times. The J gene is TRBJ2-7, the V gene TRBV9; TRBD1 agrees at 7 bases. The CDR3 spans 17 residues. In germline, CDR1 is SGDLS, CDR2 YYNGEE. After removal of 4 bases from V and 1 base from J, the junction contained 14 bases not matched to a gene. The CDR3, as DNA: TGTGCCAGCAGCCAATCCTCCGGGACAGCAGAATCCTACGAGCAGTACTTC. This encodes CASSQSSGTAESYEQYF.

The rearrangement joins TRBV9 to TRBJ2-3, with TRBD2 matching over 8 bases. V dropped 3 bases and J dropped 5; count of bases not matched to a gene: 8. The CDR3 runs 15 residues. The germline V gene has CDR1 SGDLS and CDR2 YYNGEE. The CDR3 sequence is CASSARGGALDTQYF. CDR3 DNA: TGTGCCAGCAGCGCCCGGGGGGGGGCCTTAGATACGCAGTATTTT. The variable domain in full, with the rest retrieved from reference TRBV9 and TRBJ2-3, is DSGVTQTPKHLITATGQRVTLRCSPRSGDLSVYWYQQSLDQGLQFLIQYYNGEERAKGNILERFSAQQFPDLHSELNLSSLELGDSALYFCASSARGGALDTQYFGPGTRLTVL.

The chain has TRBV20-1 and TRBJ2-7; D is perhaps TRBD2 (5 bases). Germline CDR1 and CDR2: DFQATT and SNEGSKA (reference sequence). Trimming took 3 bases from V and 7 from J, leaving 13 bases between them. The CDR3 is made up of 12 amino acids. The CDR3 spells CSASGNFGEQYF. DNA of the CDR3: TGCAGTGCTAGCGGGAACTTCGGGGAGCAGTACTTC.

The CDR3 DNA is TGTGCCAGCAGCTCTAGTGGGGGAGGCTACGAGCAGTACTTC. It encodes CASSSSGGGYEQYF. This chain links TRBV3-1 with TRBJ2-7, with D possibly being TRBD2 (6 bases). Germline V gene data show CDR1 as LGHDT and CDR2 as YNNKEL (reference sequence). V lost 5 bases, J lost 3 bases, and 14 bases lay in between. The CDR3 length is 14 residues.

This clonotype was seen a handful of times. The DNA of the CDR3 is TGTGCCAGCAGCTTAGAGGTCAGGGGGAGGACCCAGTACTTC. Amino acid sequence: CASSLEVRGRTQYF. The chain combines TRBV7-2 with TRBJ2-5, with 7 bases fitting TRBD1. The germline V gene encodes CDR1 SGHTA and CDR2 FQGNSA. This CDR3 has 14 residues. The V and J ends lost 1 base and 7 bases, in that order; junction bases with no gene match: 6.

The rearrangement uses TRBV24-1 and TRBJ2-3; D is unresolved. Trimming removed 3 bases from V and 3 bases from J, with 9 bases in between. CDR3 size: 14 residues. The germline CDR1 and CDR2 sequences are KGHDR and SFDVKD. The CDR3: CATSDADETDTQYF. In DNA, the CDR3 is TGTGCCACCAGTGATGCGGACGAGACAGATACGCAGTATTTT.

The chain has TRBV7-9 and TRBJ2-7; tentatively, D is TRBD1 (6 bases). The V gene lost 5 bases and the J gene lost 1 base, with 15 bases spanning the gap. The CDR3 runs 15 residues. The V gene's germline CDR1 is SEHNR and CDR2 FQNEAQ (reference sequence). The CDR3 reads CASSLSRTASYEQYF. CDR3 nucleotide sequence: TGTGCCAGCAGCCTCTCCCGGACAGCATCCTACGAGCAGTACTTC.

The rearrangement uses TRBV7-2 and TRBJ2-2, with 10 bases identical to TRBD1. The length of the CDR3 is 17 residues. Per the germline V gene, CDR1 is SGHTA and CDR2 is FQGNSA. The V segment lost 5 bases and the J segment 0 bases; nucleotides outside the gene matches: 6. CDR3 residues: CASSRTGGPANTGELFF. In nucleotides, the CDR3 is TGTGCCAGCAGCCGGACAGGGGGTCCAGCGAACACCGGGGAGCTGTTTTTT.